These 7 T cell receptor beta chains came from one sample sequenced in a study of TIL therapy for anti-PD-1-resistant metastatic lung cancer. The immunoSEQ assay was v3. The table came from immunoSEQ multiplex PCR; TCRdb's copy has only in-frame clones and leaves some out. The sample carries about 100,000 clones, under 70% recorded once. The time point is: pre-treatment sample, taken before nivolumab and TIL therapy. Tumor tissue came from excised metastases, mostly pleural nodules or supraclavicular lymph nodes. Specimen: tumor tissue, collected at baseline. The receptors were gathered from a person aged 25 to 80 with non-small cell lung cancer.

The V and J genes are TRBV9 and TRBJ2-1; 11 positions agree with TRBD2. Trimming at V came to 1 base and at J to 10 bases, leaving 10 bases not matched to a gene. Germline V gives CDR1 SGDLS, CDR2 YYNGEE. This CDR3 comprises 16 residues. The CDR3 DNA follows: TGTGCCAGCAGCGTATTAGGGGTTAGCGGGAGGGACGAGCAGTTCTTC. Protein sequence: CASSVLGVSGRDEQFF.

The chain couples TRBV2 to TRBJ2-7, with TRBD2 matching over 8 bases. V gave up 8 bases and J gave up 2 bases; unmatched junction bases: 14. The CDR3 spans 16 residues. Per the germline V gene, CDR1 is SNHLY and CDR2 is FYNNEI. The CDR3 spells CASALGFVAGTYEQYF. CDR3 bases: TGTGCCAGCGCCCTGGGTTTCGTAGCGGGGACCTACGAGCAGTACTTC.

In its sample, this clone was seen once. The CDR3 DNA sequence: TGCGCCAGCAGCCCCCGACAGGGGAGTAGCTATGGCTACACCTTC. Translated: CASSPRQGSSYGYTF. The rearrangement uses TRBV4-1 and TRBJ1-2, with TRBD1 matching over 8 bases. Germline assignment: CDR1 MGHRA and CDR2 YSYEKL. Trimming removed 4 bases from V and 4 bases from J; junction bases left unmatched: 8. The CDR3 consists of 15 residues.

The chain combines TRBV3-1 (or the pseudogene TRBV3-2) with TRBJ2-2, with 9 bases lining up with TRBD2. The V and J ends lost 8 bases and 7 bases, in that order; junction bases with no gene match: 14. The CDR3 length is 16 residues. Germline CDR1 is LGHDT and CDR2 is YNNKEL (reference sequence). The CDR3 nucleotides are TGTGCCAGCCGAAGAGTAGCGGGGGAACAGAACGGGGAGCTGTTTTTT. This translates into CASRRVAGEQNGELFF.

This clone showed up just once. The rearrangement uses TRBV5-6 and TRBJ2-1; no firm D call. The V gene lost 5 bases and the J gene lost 4 bases, with 28 bases spanning the gap. The CDR3 runs 19 residues. Germline V gene lookup returns CDR1 SGHDT and CDR2 YYEEEE. The DNA of the CDR3 is TGTGCCAGCAGTCTGACCCCGGCCCGAACTTCCCAACTTTACAATGAGCAGTTCTTC. Encoded protein: CASSLTPARTSQLYNEQFF.

The chain is built from TRBV5-1 and TRBJ2-7; D may correspond to TRBD1 or TRBD2 (5 bases each). The germline gives CDR1 SGHRS, CDR2 YFSETQ. V was clipped by 0 bases and J by 0 bases, with 7 bases between them. The CDR3 spans 14 residues. The CDR3 DNA sequence: TGCGCCAGCAGCTTGGGGGGGAGCTCCTACGAGCAGTACTTC. Translated, it gives CASSLGGSSYEQYF.

This clone has just a few counts. This sequence joins TRBV27 and TRBJ2-7; no reliable D call. Germline-derived CDR1 and CDR2 are MNHEY and SMNVEV (reference sequence). The CDR3 spans 15 residues. V was trimmed by 0 bases and J by 2 bases, leaving 11 bases between them. The CDR3 reads CASSLSVVGTYEQYF. CDR3 DNA: TGTGCCAGCAGTTTATCCGTAGTAGGAACCTACGAGCAGTACTTC.